The clone carrying this T cell receptor (beta chain) came up a few times. Antigen specificity is unknown. The isolated RNA, all of it, was reverse transcribed, so expressed TCRB transcripts were what got sequenced. Assay: immunoSEQ multiplex PCR; the TCRdb copy retains only in-frame clones and omits some. The table records roughly 140,000 clones, around 10% of them present only once. The authors sorted CD4+ naive, central memory, regulatory and stem cell-like memory cells via CD45RO/CCR7/CD25/CD127/CD95/CD27. Each population that was sorted was more than 95% pure. The sample is drawn from a study of beta chain features in type 1 diabetes. About the research overall: Across the samples, roughly 98 million sorted cells were examined in total.

Findings and caveats of the study: The study left unresolved whether HLA type influences TCRB rearrangement.

This CDR3 has 15 residues. With V trimmed by 4 bases and J by 4 bases, 8 bases remained unmatched. Germline loops: CDR1 SGHDT, CDR2 YYEEEE. The sequenced sample was central memory CD4+ T cells from blood. The V and J genes are TRBV5-6 and TRBJ1-2, with 9 bases matching TRBD1. This receptor was identified in a man aged 18 to 35 in good health. The CDR3 spells CASSPLETGGYGYTF. CDR3 DNA sequence: TGTGCCAGCAGCCCACTAGAGACAGGGGGCTATGGCTACACCTTC.